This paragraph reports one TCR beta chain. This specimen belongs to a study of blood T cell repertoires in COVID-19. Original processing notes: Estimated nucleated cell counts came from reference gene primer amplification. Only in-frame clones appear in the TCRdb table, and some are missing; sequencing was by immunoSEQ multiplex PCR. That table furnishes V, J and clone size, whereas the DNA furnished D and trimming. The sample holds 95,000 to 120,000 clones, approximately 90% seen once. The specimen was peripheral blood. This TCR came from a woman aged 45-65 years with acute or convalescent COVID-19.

The CDR3 loop is CAGATGVGYEQYF. The CDR3 DNA follows: TGTGCCGGCGCGACAGGGGTAGGCTACGAGCAGTACTTC. The rearrangement uses TRBV28 and TRBJ2-7; TRBD1 matches at 8 bases. The germline CDR1 and CDR2 sequences are MDHEN and SYDVKM. V lost 11 bases, J lost 3 bases, and 9 bases stayed unmatched. This CDR3 is built from 13 residues.